This T cell receptor beta chain was obtained from a study of beta chain features in type 1 diabetes. General study results and limits: TCRB CDR3s were moderately but significantly shorter in Type 1 diabetes patients in all four CD4+ subsets.

On this clone: The antigen is unknown.

This CDR3 spans 15 amino acids. V lost 1 base and J lost 4, with 12 bases in between. Germline assignment: CDR1 MGHRA and CDR2 YSYEKL. cDNA synthesis used the whole RNA isolate, giving expressed TCRB sequences. Data came from immunoSEQ multiplex PCR; TCRdb stores just in-frame clones and leaves some out. This sample has fewer than 350,000 clones, with about 15% found just once. The receptor was derived from a man between 18 and 29 years old with type 1 diabetes. V and J are TRBV4-1 and TRBJ2-3, with a weak D call TRBD2 (6 bases). Sequencing was done on a sample of naive CD4+ T cells from blood. CDR3 coding DNA: TGCGCCAGCAGCCAAGGGGCAGGAGGGCCAGATACGCAGTATTTT. It translates to CASSQGAGGPDTQYF.